One sample yielded the 7 T cell receptor beta chains listed below, sequenced in a study of post-analysis software for immune sequencing data. Libraries were made from TCR beta cDNA, and they carried unique molecular identifiers. TCRdb ran MiXCR on the PCR reads and lists one entry per CDR3 protein. The sample consists of 650,000 to 850,000 distinct CDR3 sequences, approximately 53% of them appearing once. No antigen has been assigned to these receptors. Whole-study results and caveats: Patients carried roughly five TRBV segments more frequently than controls did, and TRBV5-6, TRBV5-1 and TRBV20-1 were among them.

Material: blood. The source of these receptors is a girl aged 10 to 17 with multiple sclerosis.

V gene TRBV12-3 or TRBV12-4 combines with J gene TRBJ1-2; weak D call: TRBD1 (5 bases). V was shortened by 3 bases and J by 8 bases, with 13 bases between the two germline ends. CDR3 length: 13 amino acids. The CDR3 sequence is CASSLWGKEGYTF. CDR3 DNA: TGTGCCAGCAGTTTGTGGGGGAAGGAAGGCTACACCTTC.

The chain uses TRBV6-5 and TRBJ1-1; D is unresolved. This CDR3 has 15 residues. Trimming stripped 5 bases from V and 0 bases from J, with 13 bases between. Germline loops: CDR1 MNHEY, CDR2 SVGAGI. The CDR3 protein is CASSPQHLLNTEAFF. The CDR3 DNA reads as TGTGCCAGCAGTCCCCAGCACCTTCTGAACACTGAAGCTTTCTTT.

The rearrangement joins TRBV6-5 to TRBJ1-2; TRBD1 matches at 9 bases. There are 17 residues in the CDR3. V lost 2 bases to trimming and J lost 0 bases; unmatched junction nucleotides: 7. Germline CDR1 MNHEY, CDR2 SVGAGI. The CDR3 nucleotides are TGTGCCAGCAGTTACCGGGGACAGGGAACCACTAACTATGGCTACACCTTC. Protein sequence: CASSYRGQGTTNYGYTF.

This chain links TRBV12-3 or TRBV12-4 with TRBJ1-4; D is undetermined. The CDR3 has 12 amino acids. V was trimmed by 2 bases and J by 5 bases, leaving 3 bases between them. CDR3 nucleotides: TGTGCCAGCAGTTTACAGAATGAAAAACTGTTTTTT. Its protein product is CASSLQNEKLFF.

This chain connects TRBV7-3 to TRBJ2-1; D might be TRBD2 (6 bases). The ends were cut back, 0 bases at V and 0 bases at J, with 9 bases in the middle. CDR1 SGHTA and CDR2 FQGTGA come from the germline V gene. The CDR3 sequence is 16 residues long. The CDR3 sequence: CASSLTGGSSYNEQFF. The CDR3 DNA reads as TGTGCCAGCAGCTTAACTGGGGGGAGCTCCTACAATGAGCAGTTCTTC.

The rearrangement joins TRBV2 to TRBJ1-1, with D unclear. The germline V gene has CDR1 SNHLY and CDR2 FYNNEI. There are 15 residues in the CDR3. Trimming removed 0 bases from V and 2 bases from J, with 10 bases in between. CDR3 sequence reads: CASSEAGRGNTEAFF. DNA for the CDR3: TGTGCCAGCAGTGAAGCGGGGAGAGGAAACACTGAAGCTTTCTTT.

In its sample, this clonotype was seen a few times. J is TRBJ2-7 and V is TRBV4-1; D perhaps matches TRBD2 (5 bases). The CDR3 contains 15 residues. Germline V gives CDR1 MGHRA, CDR2 YSYEKL. V shed 3 bases and J shed 3 bases, with 15 bases lying between them. In nucleotides, the CDR3 is TGCGCCAGCAGCCAGCACATACGGGATGTCTACGAGCAGTACTTC. Translation: CASSQHIRDVYEQYF.